This T cell receptor (beta chain) was found in a study of T cell responses to AZD1222 COVID-19 vaccine. Study conclusions and caveats: The study reported that nearly half of spike-specific TCRs target unmutated variant regions. Donors were chiefly white British, with a greater number of females, and clonal diversity was perhaps underestimated. Baseline seropositivity occurred in only a handful of AZD1222 recipients.

Libraries were prepared by immunoSEQ multiplex PCR; TCRdb keeps only in-frame clonotypes and omits some of them. There are more than 75,000 clones in the sample; 75% to 90% occur only once, and about 7.8% lies in the top ten. As to this clone: As yet, its antigen is unknown.

The length of the CDR3 is 18 residues. This clonotype originated in an adult in good health. The input for sequencing was peripheral blood, taken on day 0 of AZD1222 vaccination. The chain is built from TRBV7-5 and TRBJ2-3; the table calls TRBD2, which could not be checked here. TRBV7-5 counts as a pseudogene. CDR3: CASSNGWSLGGGTDTQYF. The DNA for the CDR3 is TGTGCCAGCTCCAATGGGTGGTCTCTGGGGGGGGGCACAGATACGCAGTATTTT.